The entry below gives a single TCR beta chain sequence along with its context. Antigen specificity is unknown. Genomic DNA in a quantity of around 2 micrograms was derived from cryopreserved PBMCs for TCR beta libraries. The sample originates from a study of cytotoxic CD8 clonotypes in ibrutinib-treated CLL. The study, taken as a whole, reports: Baseline clonality exceeded age-matched healthy donors and tracked circulating CD8+ T-cell counts.

The length of the CDR3 is 15 residues. Trimming stripped 5 bases from V and 9 bases from J, with 20 bases between. Germline lookup yields CDR1 MNHEY and CDR2 SMNVEV (reference sequence). This table comes from immunoSEQ multiplex PCR, and its TCRdb copy is limited to in-frame clones, with some not included. The sample shows hundreds of thousands of clones, roughly 85% of them seen only once. J is TRBJ1-5 and V is TRBV27; no clear D. This TCR was recovered from a human donor with chronic lymphocytic leukemia. This specimen was PBMCs, taken before ibrutinib treatment. CDR3 protein: CASSPFGSDRGPQHF. DNA of the CDR3: TGTGCCAGCAGTCCTTTCGGGTCCGACCGAGGGCCCCAGCATTTT.